These 32 T cell receptor beta chains came from one sample sequenced in a study of low-dose radiotherapy and immunotherapy resistance in tumors. Gene-specific TRAV and TRBV primers were used for first-strand cDNA, covering alpha and beta chains. TCRs underwent 15 to 25 PCR cycles of amplification with a constant-region primer and V-primer adapter. TCRdb redid the calling of the reads with MiXCR, one entry per CDR3 protein. This table holds around 80,000 distinct CDR3 sequences, less than 20% found once. Time point noted: after trial treatment. This sample's treatment: LDRT plus nivolumab, ipilimumab, low-dose cyclophosphamide and aspirin (RACIN trial). The sample in question was PBMCs, obtained after low-dose radiotherapy plus immunotherapy. All receptors come from a male donor with prostate cancer.

This clonotype was seen at least ten times. This rearrangement joins TRBV2 to TRBJ2-1; possible D gene TRBD1, 5 bases. This CDR3 region has 14 residues. Germline V CDR1 and CDR2: SNHLY, FYNNEI. V was cut by 1 base and J by 2 bases, with 6 bases left in between. CDR3 residues: CASSEEGAYNEQFF. In nucleotides, the CDR3 is TGTGCCAGCAGTGAAGAAGGGGCCTACAATGAGCAGTTCTTC.

This clonotype has at least ten counts. The chain couples TRBV28 to TRBJ1-1; 7 positions agree with TRBD1. Losses at the gene ends were 2 bases for V and 11 bases for J; bases not matched to a gene: 14. This CDR3 is built from 15 residues. CDR1 is MDHEN, CDR2 SYDVKM, per germline. The chain's CDR3 is CASSLLGAGDRAAFF. In DNA, the CDR3 is TGTGCCAGCAGTTTACTTGGTGCTGGAGACAGGGCGGCTTTCTTT.

This clonotype has at least ten counts. This chain uses TRBV18 with TRBJ2-5; D ambiguous. The germline V gene has CDR1 KGHSH and CDR2 LQKENI. The germline V and J ends were trimmed by 5 bases and 5 bases, with 12 bases remaining between them. The CDR3 is made up of 13 amino acids. CDR3 DNA: TGTGCCAGCTCAAAGGGCCTCGGGGAGACCCAGTACTTC. Protein sequence: CASSKGLGETQYF.

This clonotype showed up many times. The chain combines TRBV9 with TRBJ2-3, with D perhaps assigned TRBD1 or TRBD2 (5 bases each). Germline V gives CDR1 SGDLS, CDR2 YYNGEE. This CDR3 has 14 residues. Trimming cost V 6 bases and J 3 bases, with 14 bases left between them. CDR3 nucleotide sequence: TGTGCCAGCACCCCTGGGACGGAGACAGATACGCAGTATTTT. It encodes CASTPGTETDTQYF. Supplemented by reference TRBV9 and TRBJ2-3, the full variable domain reads DSGVTQTPKHLITATGQRVTLRCSPRSGDLSVYWYQQSLDQGLQFLIQYYNGEERAKGNILERFSAQQFPDLHSELNLSSLELGDSALYFCASTPGTETDTQYFGPGTRLTVL.

This clonotype has a count of ten or more. The rearrangement uses TRBV5-4 and TRBJ2-5, with TRBD1 identical over 12 bases. Trimming took 4 bases from V and 4 from J; bases not matched to a gene: 11. The germline V gene encodes CDR1 SGHNT and CDR2 YYREEE (reference sequence). There are 17 residues in the CDR3. The CDR3 reads CASSPNTGTGGSETQYF. As DNA, the CDR3 is TGTGCCAGCAGCCCCAACACCGGGACAGGGGGCTCAGAGACCCAGTACTTC.

This clonotype was detected many times. V usage is TRBV27 and J usage is TRBJ1-6, with D possibly matching TRBD1 (5 bases). The CDR3 extends over 13 amino acids. Per germline, CDR1 MNHEY and CDR2 SMNVEV (reference sequence). Trimming took 8 bases from V and 6 from J, leaving 11 bases between them. The CDR3 DNA sequence: TGTGCCAGCCGGGCAGGGATTAATTCACCCCTCCACTTT. This codes for CASRAGINSPLHF.

This clonotype was recorded at least ten times. The rearrangement joins TRBV18 to TRBJ1-1; TRBD1 agrees at 11 bases. This CDR3 has 16 residues. CDR1 is KGHSH and CDR2 is LQKENI in the germline V gene. Losses at the gene ends were 3 bases for V and 5 bases for J; bases not matched to a gene: 8. The CDR3 here is CASSPPGQGDRTEAFF. The CDR3 coding sequence is TGTGCCAGCTCACCCCCGGGACAGGGGGATCGGACTGAAGCTTTCTTT.

In its sample, this clonotype was seen many times. This chain connects TRBV5-1 to TRBJ2-1; TRBD2 matches 10 bases. The CDR3 runs 17 residues. Germline V gene data show CDR1 as SGHRS and CDR2 as YFSETQ. Trimming removed 0 bases from V and 0 bases from J; junction bases left unmatched: 3. In DNA form, the CDR3 reads TGCGCCAGCAGCTTGGCTCCTAGCGGGAGCTCCTACAATGAGCAGTTCTTC. Its translation is CASSLAPSGSSYNEQFF.

Ten or more counts support this clonotype. This chain uses TRBV12-3 or TRBV12-4 with TRBJ2-7, with 14 bases that match TRBD2. The length of the CDR3 is 15 residues. V gave up 5 bases and J gave up 4 bases; unmatched junction bases: 4. The CDR3 protein is CASSPRLAGGYEQYF. CDR3 DNA sequence: TGTGCCAGCAGTCCCCGACTAGCGGGAGGGTACGAGCAGTACTTC.

About this clonotype itself: A read error is likely here: a far larger clone is one base away. The chain couples TRBV28 to TRBJ2-1; D possibly uses TRBD1 or TRBD2 (5 bases each). This CDR3 contains 14 residues. Germline values: CDR1 MDHEN, CDR2 SYDVKM. V lost 7 bases and J lost 10, with 20 bases in between. The CDR3 region is CASTIRGQSYEQFF. DNA of the CDR3: TGTGCCAGCACTATACGGGGCCAGAGCTACGAGCAGTTCTTC.

This clonotype appeared many times. V gene TRBV2 combines with J gene TRBJ1-5; D is unclear. The CDR3 covers 15 residues. Between the trimmed V and J ends, which lost 5 bases and 1 base, there was a span of 12 bases. Germline V gene data show CDR1 as SNHLY and CDR2 as FYNNEI. The CDR3 sequence is CASSPDVGSNQPQHF. Here the CDR3 DNA reads TGTGCCAGCAGTCCTGACGTGGGAAGCAATCAGCCCCAGCATTTT.

This clonotype was observed many times. The chain is built from TRBV14 and TRBJ2-2; perhaps D is TRBD1 or TRBD2 (5 bases each). The germline CDR1 and CDR2 sequences are SGHDN and FVKESK. V shed 5 bases and J shed 6 bases, with 19 bases lying between them. The CDR3 runs 16 residues. The CDR3 spells CASSILGPEPSGELFF. The CDR3 nucleotides read TGTGCCAGCAGCATCTTGGGACCCGAACCCTCCGGGGAGCTGTTTTTT.

This clonotype was recorded at least ten times. This rearrangement joins TRBV20-1 to TRBJ2-2; 7 nucleotides line up with TRBD1. V gave up 4 bases and J gave up 8 bases; unmatched junction bases: 7. CDR1 DFQATT and CDR2 SNEGSKA come from the germline V gene (reference sequence). The CDR3 sequence is 13 residues long. CDR3: CSAKRTGEGELFF. The CDR3 nucleotides read TGCAGTGCTAAACGGACAGGAGAAGGGGAGCTGTTTTTT.

The rearrangement links TRBV27 to TRBJ2-7; TRBD2 might be the D (6 bases). The CDR3 is made up of 14 amino acids. CDR1 is MNHEY and CDR2 is SMNVEV in the germline V gene (reference sequence). V was cut by 6 bases and J by 2 bases, with 14 bases left in between. The CDR3 here is CASRSPGLTYEQYF. The DNA for the CDR3 is TGTGCCAGCAGGAGCCCGGGACTTACCTACGAGCAGTACTTC.

This clonotype was seen ten or more times. The chain joins TRBV28 to TRBJ2-1, with 10 bases lining up with TRBD2. CDR1 and CDR2 from the germline V gene are MDHEN and SYDVKM. The CDR3 consists of 17 residues. With V trimmed by 5 bases and J by 0 bases, 7 bases remained unmatched. CDR3 in amino acids: CASSPRTSGSSYNEQFF. The CDR3 DNA follows: TGTGCCAGCAGTCCCCGGACTAGCGGAAGCTCCTACAATGAGCAGTTCTTC.

Points on this clonotype: A much larger clone lies one base from this, so it may be a read error. The chain employs TRBV7-2 and TRBJ2-7, with TRBD1 identical over 7 bases. The CDR3 covers 15 residues. The germline CDR1 and CDR2 sequences are SGHTA and FQGNSA. V lost 6 bases, J lost 7 bases, and 15 bases stayed unmatched. CDR3 DNA: TGTGCCAGCAGAAACGACAGGGCCCTCTACAATGAGCAGTACTTC. Translating it yields CASRNDRALYNEQYF.

Concerning this clonotype: This probably arose from a read error, given a far larger clone one base away. V usage is TRBV28 and J usage is TRBJ2-4, with TRBD2 matching 9 bases. CDR3 length equals 16 residues. V trimming: 3 bases; J trimming: 13 bases; junction bases outside the gene matches: 16. CDR1 and CDR2 from the germline V gene are MDHEN and SYDVKM. The CDR3 spells CASSFGSGSQYNEQYF. As DNA, the CDR3 is TGTGCCAGCAGTTTTGGTAGCGGGAGTCAGTACAATGAGCAGTACTTC.

This clonotype occurred many times. V gene TRBV6-2 or TRBV6-3 combines with J gene TRBJ2-7; 8 nucleotides line up with TRBD1. Unmatched junction bases numbered 3, after V lost 5 bases and J lost 3 bases. Germline loops: CDR1 MNHEY, CDR2 SVGEGT. This CDR3 comprises 13 residues. CDR3 loop: CASSRTGIYEQYF. The CDR3 DNA sequence: TGTGCCAGCAGTCGGACAGGGATCTACGAGCAGTACTTC.

As to this clonotype: A far larger clone is one base from this, pointing to a likely read error. V usage is TRBV28 and J usage is TRBJ2-7; 13 bases align to TRBD2. V shed 7 bases, J shed 7 bases, and the junction held 10 bases outside the gene matches. The CDR3 has 15 amino acids. Germline CDR1 reads MDHEN; CDR2 reads SYDVKM. The CDR3 loop is CASTTSGRAFNEQYF. DNA for the CDR3: TGTGCCAGCACTACTAGCGGGAGGGCCTTCAATGAGCAGTACTTC.

Here the CDR3 DNA reads TGTGCCAGCAGCTTACAAGCGCTAGACACAGATACGCAGTATTTT. This sequence encodes CASSLQALDTDTQYF. The V gene is TRBV7-8, the J gene TRBJ2-3; no clear D gene. Looked up from germline, CDR1 is SGHVS and CDR2 is FQNEAQ. CDR3 length: 15 amino acids. V gave up 2 bases and J gave up 2 bases, with 11 bases separating them.

The V gene is TRBV30, the J gene TRBJ2-2; perhaps TRBD2 as D (5 bases). Trimming removed 2 bases at V and 4 bases at J, with 11 bases between. Germline V gene lookup returns CDR1 GTSNPN and CDR2 SVGIG (reference sequence). This CDR3 has 14 amino acids. The CDR3: CAWSPRDRTGELFF. DNA for the CDR3: TGTGCCTGGAGTCCCCGGGATCGCACCGGGGAGCTGTTTTTT.

This clonotype was counted at least ten times. Here the CDR3 DNA reads TGTGCCAGCAGGCTTGACTCGACGCTGACCTACAATGAGCAGTTCTTC. Translation gives CASRLDSTLTYNEQFF. The V and J genes are TRBV28 and TRBJ2-1; no clear D. Trimming took off 6 bases at V and 2 bases at J, with 17 bases between the two ends. This CDR3 is 16 amino acids long. CDR1 and CDR2 (germline): MDHEN, SYDVKM.

This clonotype was counted between two and nine times. This chain links TRBV6-8 with TRBJ2-1; 11 bases are a match to TRBD2. The length of the CDR3 is 16 residues. The germline V gene has CDR1 MNHGY and CDR2 SAAAGT. J gave up 5 bases and V 5 bases, and 8 bases lay outside the gene matches. CDR3 residues: CASSLKGLAVNNEQFF. CDR3 bases: TGTGCCAGCAGTCTAAAGGGACTAGCGGTTAACAATGAGCAGTTCTTC.

This clonotype was counted ten times or more. The gene calls are TRBV2 and TRBJ2-7, with D perhaps matching TRBD2 (6 bases). The CDR3 runs 12 residues. Looked up from germline, CDR1 is SNHLY and CDR2 is FYNNEI. Trimming pared 6 bases from V and 2 bases from J, leaving 8 bases between. The CDR3 nucleotides are TGTGCCAGCAGACGGGGGACCTACGAGCAGTACTTC. Its translation is CASRRGTYEQYF.

The V call is TRBV6-4, the J call TRBJ2-1; 8 bases agree with TRBD2. The CDR3 has 16 amino acids. The V gene's germline CDR1 is MRHNA and CDR2 SNTAGT. J gave up 4 bases and V 4 bases, and 9 bases lay outside the gene matches. CDR3 amino acids: CASSAVGTSGYNEQFF. DNA for the CDR3: TGTGCCAGCAGTGCCGTGGGAACTAGCGGATACAATGAGCAGTTCTTC.

This clonotype was recorded many times. This chain connects TRBV20-1 to TRBJ2-1; 13 nucleotides match TRBD2. Germline V CDR1 and CDR2: DFQATT, SNEGSKA (reference sequence). V trimming: 6 bases; J trimming: 7 bases; junction bases outside the gene matches: 9. This CDR3 contains 15 residues. The CDR3 DNA is TGCAGTGCAAACACACTAGCGGGAGGGGGAAATGAGCAGTTCTTC. Amino acid sequence: CSANTLAGGGNEQFF.

This clonotype was picked up many times. The chain is built from TRBV27 and TRBJ2-4, with D perhaps TRBD1 or TRBD2 (5 bases each). Trimming removed 2 bases at V and 6 bases at J, with 14 bases between. The CDR3 consists of 15 residues. Germline V gives CDR1 MNHEY, CDR2 SMNVEV (reference sequence). The CDR3, as DNA: TGTGCCAGCAGTTTAACTCCTTTGGGGACAAACATTCAGTACTTC. Translated, it gives CASSLTPLGTNIQYF.

This clonotype was recorded many times. This chain connects TRBV4-1 to TRBJ2-5, with 9 bases fitting TRBD1. The germline V gene encodes CDR1 MGHRA and CDR2 YSYEKL. The V and J ends lost 3 bases and 2 bases, in that order; junction bases with no gene match: 4. The CDR3 sequence is 15 residues long. The CDR3 spells CASSQAGTGQETQYF. The CDR3 nucleotides read TGCGCCAGCAGCCAGGCCGGGACAGGGCAAGAGACCCAGTACTTC.

This clonotype has at least ten counts. A junction end diverges from the germline sequence, so it may reflect a read error. The chain couples TRBV28 to TRBJ2-1, with 15 bases lining up with TRBD2. The CDR3 has 14 residues. CDR1 and CDR2 from the germline V gene are MDHEN and SYDVKM. The CDR3 sequence: CASSPGTSGRLRRF. CDR3 DNA: TGTGCCAGCAGCCCCGGGACTAGCGGGAGGTTACGACGCTTC.

This clonotype was detected many times. The chain has TRBV28 and TRBJ2-2, with 8 bases fitting TRBD1. The CDR3 spans 15 residues. Germline values: CDR1 MDHEN, CDR2 SYDVKM. The J segment lost 5 bases and the V segment lost 6 bases, leaving 8 bases of the junction unmatched. The CDR3 nucleotides are TGTGCCAGCAGGCCGGACAGGGAGGAGACCGGGGAGCTGTTTTTT. Amino acid sequence: CASRPDREETGELFF.

Ten or more counts support this clonotype. This rearrangement joins TRBV19 to TRBJ1-2; 10 bases map to TRBD1. V lost 5 bases and J lost 5; bases outside the gene matches: 5. This CDR3 region has 14 residues. Germline lookup yields CDR1 LNHDA and CDR2 SQIVND (reference sequence). CDR3 residues: CASSPGQGLYGYTF. DNA for the CDR3: TGTGCCAGTAGTCCGGGACAGGGGTTGTATGGCTACACCTTC. Looking up the rest from reference TRBV19 and TRBJ1-2 gives the full variable domain: DGGITQSPKYLFRKEGQNVTLSCEQNLNHDAMYWYRQDPGQGLRLIYYSQIVNDFQKGDIAEGYSVSREKKESFPLTVTSAQKNPTAFYLCASSPGQGLYGYTFGSGTRLTVV.

The table lists this clonotype with many counts. The J gene is TRBJ1-1, the V gene TRBV7-2; D is ambiguous. CDR3 length equals 11 residues. The germline V and J ends were trimmed by 4 bases and 11 bases, with 11 bases remaining between them. Germline V lookup: CDR1 SGHTA, CDR2 FQGNSA. DNA for the CDR3: TGTGCCAGCAGCTCAGATCGTTCGGCTTTCTTT. Protein sequence: CASSSDRSAFF. The complete variable domain, with remaining parts taken from reference TRBV7-2 and TRBJ1-1, reads GAGVSQSPSNKVTEKGKDVELRCDPISGHTALYWYRQSLGQGLEFLIYFQGNSAPDKSGLPSDRFSAERTGGSVSTLTIQRTQQEDSAVYLCASSSDRSAFFGQGTRLTVV.